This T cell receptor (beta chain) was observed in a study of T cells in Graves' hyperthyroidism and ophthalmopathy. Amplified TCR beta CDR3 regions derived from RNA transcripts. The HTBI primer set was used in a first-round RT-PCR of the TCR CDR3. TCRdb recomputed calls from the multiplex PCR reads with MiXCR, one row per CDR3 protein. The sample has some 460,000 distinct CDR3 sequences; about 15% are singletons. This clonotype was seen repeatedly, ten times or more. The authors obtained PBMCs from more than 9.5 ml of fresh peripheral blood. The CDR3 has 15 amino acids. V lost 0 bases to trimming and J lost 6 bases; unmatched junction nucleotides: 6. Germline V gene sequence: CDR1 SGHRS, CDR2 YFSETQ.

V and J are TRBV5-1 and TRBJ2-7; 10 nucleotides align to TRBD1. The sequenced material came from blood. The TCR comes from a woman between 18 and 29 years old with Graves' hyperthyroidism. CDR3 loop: CASSLVGTGVGEQYF. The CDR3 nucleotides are TGCGCCAGCAGCTTGGTCGGGACAGGGGTCGGCGAGCAGTACTTC. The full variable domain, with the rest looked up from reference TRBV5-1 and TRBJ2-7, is KAGVTQTPRYLIKTRGQQVTLSCSPISGHRSVSWYQQTPGQGLQFLFEYFSETQRNKGNFPGRFSGRQFSNSRSEMNVSTLELGDSALYLCASSLVGTGVGEQYFGPGTRLTVT.